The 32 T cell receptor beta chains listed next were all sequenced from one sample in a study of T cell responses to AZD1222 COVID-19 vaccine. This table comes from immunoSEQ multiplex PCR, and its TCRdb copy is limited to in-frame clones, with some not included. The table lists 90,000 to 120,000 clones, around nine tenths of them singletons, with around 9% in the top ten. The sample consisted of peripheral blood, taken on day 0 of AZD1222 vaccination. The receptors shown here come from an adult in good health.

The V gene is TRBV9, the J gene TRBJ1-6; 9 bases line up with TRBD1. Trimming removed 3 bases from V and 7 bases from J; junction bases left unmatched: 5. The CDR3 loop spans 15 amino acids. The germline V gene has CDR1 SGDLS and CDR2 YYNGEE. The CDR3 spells CASSGSTGGNSPLHF. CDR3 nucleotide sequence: TGTGCCAGCAGCGGCTCGACAGGGGGAAATTCACCCCTCCACTTT.

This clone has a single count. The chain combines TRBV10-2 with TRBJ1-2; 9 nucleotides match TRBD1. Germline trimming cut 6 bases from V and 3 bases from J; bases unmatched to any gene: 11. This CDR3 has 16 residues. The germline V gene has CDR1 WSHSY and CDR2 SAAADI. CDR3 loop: CASRRLGQGFYYGYTF. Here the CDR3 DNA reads TGCGCCAGCAGAAGACTGGGACAGGGCTTTTACTATGGCTACACCTTC.

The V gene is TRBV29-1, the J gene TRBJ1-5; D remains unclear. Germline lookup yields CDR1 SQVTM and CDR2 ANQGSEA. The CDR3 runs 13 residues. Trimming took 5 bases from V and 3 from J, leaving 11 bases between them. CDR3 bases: TGCAGCGTTCAAAAAAGCTACAATCAGCCCCAGCATTTT. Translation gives CSVQKSYNQPQHF. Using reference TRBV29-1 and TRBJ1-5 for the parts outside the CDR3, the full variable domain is SAVISQKPSRDICQRGTSLTIQCQVDSQVTMMFWYRQQPGQSLTLIATANQGSEATYESGFVIDKFPISRPNLTFSTLTVSNMSPEDSSIYLCSVQKSYNQPQHFGDGTRLSIL.

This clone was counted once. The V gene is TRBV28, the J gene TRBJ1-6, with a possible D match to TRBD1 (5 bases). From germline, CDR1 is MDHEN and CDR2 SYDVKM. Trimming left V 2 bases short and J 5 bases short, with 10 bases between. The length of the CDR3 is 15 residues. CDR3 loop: CASSLRRGNNSPLHF. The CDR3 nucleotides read TGTGCCAGCAGTTTAAGGAGGGGAAATAATTCACCCCTCCACTTT.

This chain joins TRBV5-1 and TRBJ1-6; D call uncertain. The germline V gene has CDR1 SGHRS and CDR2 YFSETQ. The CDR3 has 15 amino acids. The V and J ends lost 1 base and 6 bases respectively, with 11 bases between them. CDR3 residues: CASSLKSGSNSPLHF. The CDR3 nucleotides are TGCGCCAGCAGCTTGAAGTCCGGGTCTAATTCACCCCTCCACTTT.

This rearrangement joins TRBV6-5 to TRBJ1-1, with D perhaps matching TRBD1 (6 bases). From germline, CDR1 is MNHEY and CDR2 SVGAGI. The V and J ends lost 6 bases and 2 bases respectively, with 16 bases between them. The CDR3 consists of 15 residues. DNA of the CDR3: TGTGCCAGCAGCTGGGGATTACAGGGAAACACTGAAGCTTTCTTT. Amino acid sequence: CASSWGLQGNTEAFF.

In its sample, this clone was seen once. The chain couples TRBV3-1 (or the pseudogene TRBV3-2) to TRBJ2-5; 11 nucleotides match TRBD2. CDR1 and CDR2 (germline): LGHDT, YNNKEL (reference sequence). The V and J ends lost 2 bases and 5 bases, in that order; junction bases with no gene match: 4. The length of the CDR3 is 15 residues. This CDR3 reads CASSQRLAGPETQYF. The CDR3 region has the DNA TGTGCCAGCAGCCAAAGACTAGCGGGGCCGGAGACCCAGTACTTC.

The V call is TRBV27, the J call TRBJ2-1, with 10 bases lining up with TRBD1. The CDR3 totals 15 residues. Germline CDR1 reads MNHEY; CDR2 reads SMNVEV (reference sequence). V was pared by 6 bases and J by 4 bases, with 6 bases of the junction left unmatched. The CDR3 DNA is TGTGCCAGCAGACCCGGGACAGGGGTATACAATGAGCAGTTCTTC. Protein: CASRPGTGVYNEQFF.

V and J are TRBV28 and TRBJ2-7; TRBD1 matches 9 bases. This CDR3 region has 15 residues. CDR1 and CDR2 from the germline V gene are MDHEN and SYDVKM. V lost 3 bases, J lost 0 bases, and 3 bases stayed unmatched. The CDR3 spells CASSFGDRASYEQYF. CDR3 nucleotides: TGTGCCAGCAGTTTTGGGGACAGGGCCTCCTACGAGCAGTACTTC.

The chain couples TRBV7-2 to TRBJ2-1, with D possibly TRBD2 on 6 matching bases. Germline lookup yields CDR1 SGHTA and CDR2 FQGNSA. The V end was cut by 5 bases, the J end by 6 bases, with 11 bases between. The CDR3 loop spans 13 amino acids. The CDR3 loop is CASSAGTLNEQFF. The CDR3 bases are TGTGCCAGCAGCGCCGGGACTCTCAATGAGCAGTTCTTC.

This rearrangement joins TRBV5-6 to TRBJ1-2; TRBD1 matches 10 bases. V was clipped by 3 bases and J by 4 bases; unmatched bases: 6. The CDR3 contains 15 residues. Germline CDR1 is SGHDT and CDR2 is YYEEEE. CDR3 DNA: TGTGCCAGCAGCTATGGGGACAGGGGCGGCTATGGCTACACCTTC. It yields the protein CASSYGDRGGYGYTF.

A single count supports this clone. The DNA for the CDR3 is TGTGCCAGCAGCTACGGGACTAGCGGGAGGGTTTTCTTCTACGAGCAGTACTTC. It yields the protein CASSYGTSGRVFFYEQYF. The J gene is TRBJ2-7, the V gene TRBV3-1 (or the pseudogene TRBV3-2); 16 nucleotides line up with TRBD2. After removal of 5 bases from V and 3 bases from J, the junction contained 10 bases not matched to a gene. The CDR3 sequence is 18 residues long. Looked up from germline, CDR1 is LGHDT and CDR2 is YNNKEL (reference sequence).

The CDR3 protein is CASSGGTPNNSPLHF. The CDR3, as DNA: TGTGCCAGCAGCGGCGGGACACCTAATAATTCACCCCTCCACTTT. The chain employs TRBV9 and TRBJ1-6; D is possibly TRBD1 (6 bases). The CDR3 runs to 15 residues. Deletions cut 3 bases from V and 5 bases from J, with 12 bases between. Germline V gene lookup returns CDR1 SGDLS and CDR2 YYNGEE.

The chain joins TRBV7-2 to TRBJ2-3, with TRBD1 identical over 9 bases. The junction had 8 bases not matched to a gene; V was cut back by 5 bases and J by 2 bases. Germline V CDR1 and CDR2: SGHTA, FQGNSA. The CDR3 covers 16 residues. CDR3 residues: CASSPRQGGYTDTQYF. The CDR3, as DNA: TGTGCCAGCAGCCCTCGACAGGGGGGGTACACAGATACGCAGTATTTT.

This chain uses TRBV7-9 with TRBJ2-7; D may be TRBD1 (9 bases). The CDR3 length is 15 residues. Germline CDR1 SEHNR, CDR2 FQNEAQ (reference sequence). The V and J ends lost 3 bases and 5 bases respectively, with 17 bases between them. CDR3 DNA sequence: TGTGCCAGCAGCTTCTCGGGAGGGACAGGGAACGAGCAGTACTTC. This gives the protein CASSFSGGTGNEQYF. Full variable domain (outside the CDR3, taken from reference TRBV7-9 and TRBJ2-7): DTGVSQNPRHKITKRGQNVTFRCDPISEHNRLYWYRQTLGQGPEFLTYFQNEAQLEKSRLLSDRFSAERPKGSFSTLEIQRTEQGDSAMYLCASSFSGGTGNEQYFGPGTRLTVT.

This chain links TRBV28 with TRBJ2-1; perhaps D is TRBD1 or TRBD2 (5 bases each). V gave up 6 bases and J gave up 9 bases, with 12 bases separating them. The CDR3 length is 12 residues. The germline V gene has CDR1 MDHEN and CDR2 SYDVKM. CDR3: CASSRDLSEQFF. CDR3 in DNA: TGTGCCAGCAGCCGGGACCTTAGTGAGCAGTTCTTC.

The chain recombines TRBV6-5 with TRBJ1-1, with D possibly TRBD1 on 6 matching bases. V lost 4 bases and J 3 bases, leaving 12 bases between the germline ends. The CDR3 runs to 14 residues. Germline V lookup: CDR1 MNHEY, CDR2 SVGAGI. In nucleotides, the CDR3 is TGTGCCAGCAGTTCTACGGGACATCACACTGAAGCTTTCTTT. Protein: CASSSTGHHTEAFF.

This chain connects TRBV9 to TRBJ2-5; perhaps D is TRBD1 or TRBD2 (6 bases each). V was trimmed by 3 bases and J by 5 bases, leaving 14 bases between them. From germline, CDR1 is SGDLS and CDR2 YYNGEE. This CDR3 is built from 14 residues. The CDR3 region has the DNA TGTGCCAGCAGCGCGGAACAGGGAGGCGAGACCCAGTACTTC. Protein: CASSAEQGGETQYF.

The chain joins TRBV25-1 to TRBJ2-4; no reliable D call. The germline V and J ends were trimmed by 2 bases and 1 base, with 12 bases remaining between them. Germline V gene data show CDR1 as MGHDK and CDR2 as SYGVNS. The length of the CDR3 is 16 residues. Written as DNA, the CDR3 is TGTGCCAGCAGTGAAGTAGGCAGCCGGGCCAAAAACATTCAGTACTTC. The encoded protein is CASSEVGSRAKNIQYF.

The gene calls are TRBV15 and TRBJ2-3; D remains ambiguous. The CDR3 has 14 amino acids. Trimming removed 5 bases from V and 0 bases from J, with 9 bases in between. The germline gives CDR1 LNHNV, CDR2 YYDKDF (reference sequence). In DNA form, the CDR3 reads TGTGCCACCAGCCTCCCTCGGAGCACAGATACGCAGTATTTT. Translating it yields CATSLPRSTDTQYF.

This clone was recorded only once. CDR3 nucleotide sequence: TGCGCCAGCAGCCAGGAGAGACAGGGAGGCTCCGGGGCCAACGTCCTGACTTTC. It translates to CASSQERQGGSGANVLTF. This chain connects TRBV4-3 to TRBJ2-6, with D perhaps TRBD1 (7 bases). The CDR3 covers 18 residues. V was cut by 3 bases and J by 4 bases, with 19 bases left in between. Germline V lookup: CDR1 LGHNA, CDR2 YSLEER.

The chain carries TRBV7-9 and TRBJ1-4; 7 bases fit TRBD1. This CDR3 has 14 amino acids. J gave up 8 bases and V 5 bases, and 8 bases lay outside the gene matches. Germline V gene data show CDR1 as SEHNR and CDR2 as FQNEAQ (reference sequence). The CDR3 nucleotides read TGTGCCAGCAGCGACAGGGAGGATTGGGAAAAACTGTTTTTT. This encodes CASSDREDWEKLFF.

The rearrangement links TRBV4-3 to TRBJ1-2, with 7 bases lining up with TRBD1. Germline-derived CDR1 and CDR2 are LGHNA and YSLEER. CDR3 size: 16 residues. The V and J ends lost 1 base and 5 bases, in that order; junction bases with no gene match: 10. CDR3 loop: CASSQVSGGRGYGYTF. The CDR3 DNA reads TGCGCCAGCAGCCAAGTCTCAGGGGGAAGAGGTTATGGCTACACCTTC.

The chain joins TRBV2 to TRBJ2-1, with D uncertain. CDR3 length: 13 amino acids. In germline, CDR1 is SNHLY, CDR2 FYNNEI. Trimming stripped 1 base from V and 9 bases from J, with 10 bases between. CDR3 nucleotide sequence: TGTGCCAGCAGTGAAGGGAAGGAAAGTGAGCAGTTCTTC. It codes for CASSEGKESEQFF.

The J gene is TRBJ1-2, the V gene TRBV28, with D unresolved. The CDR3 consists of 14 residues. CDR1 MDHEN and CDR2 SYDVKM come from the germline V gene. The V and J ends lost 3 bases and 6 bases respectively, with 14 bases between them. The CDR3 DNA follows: TGTGCCAGCAGTTTGAGGTCCGCGGCGGATGGCTACACCTTC. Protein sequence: CASSLRSAADGYTF.

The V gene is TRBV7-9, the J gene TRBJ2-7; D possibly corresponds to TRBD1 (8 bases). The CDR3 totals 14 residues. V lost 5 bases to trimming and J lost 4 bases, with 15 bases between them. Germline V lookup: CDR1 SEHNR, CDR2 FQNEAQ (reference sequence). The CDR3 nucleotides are TGTGCCAGCAGCCGTACAGGGGGGGAATACGAGCAGTACTTC. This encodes CASSRTGGEYEQYF.

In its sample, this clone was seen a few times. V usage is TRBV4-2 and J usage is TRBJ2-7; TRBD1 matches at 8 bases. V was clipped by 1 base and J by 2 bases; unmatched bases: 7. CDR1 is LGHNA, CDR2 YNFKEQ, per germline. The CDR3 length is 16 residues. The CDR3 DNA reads TGTGCCAGCAGCCAAGGACAGGGGTTTCAAACCTACGAGCAGTACTTC. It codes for CASSQGQGFQTYEQYF.

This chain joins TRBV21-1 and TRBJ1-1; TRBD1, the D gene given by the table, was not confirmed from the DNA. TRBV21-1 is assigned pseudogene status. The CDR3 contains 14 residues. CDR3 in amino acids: CASSKGSTGSEAFF. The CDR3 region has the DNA TGTGCCAGCAGCAAAGGTTCTACAGGGAGTGAAGCTTTCTTT.

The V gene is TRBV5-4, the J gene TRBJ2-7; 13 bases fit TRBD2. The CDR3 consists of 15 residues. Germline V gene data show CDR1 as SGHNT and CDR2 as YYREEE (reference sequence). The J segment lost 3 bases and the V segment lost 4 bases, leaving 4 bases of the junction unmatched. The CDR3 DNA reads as TGTGCCAGCAGCCTCGGGACTAGCGGGGACTACGAGCAGTACTTC. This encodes CASSLGTSGDYEQYF. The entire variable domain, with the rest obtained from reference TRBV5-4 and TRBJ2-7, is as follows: ETGVTQSPTHLIKTRGQQVTLRCSSQSGHNTVSWYQQALGQGPQFIFQYYREEENGRGNFPPRFSGLQFPNYSSELNVNALELDDSALYLCASSLGTSGDYEQYFGPGTRLTVT.

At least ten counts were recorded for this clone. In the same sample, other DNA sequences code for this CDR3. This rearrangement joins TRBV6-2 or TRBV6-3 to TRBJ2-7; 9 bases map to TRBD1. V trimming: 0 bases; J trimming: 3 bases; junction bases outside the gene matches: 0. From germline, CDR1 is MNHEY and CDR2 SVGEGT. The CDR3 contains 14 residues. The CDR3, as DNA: TGTGCCAGCAGTTACTCGACAGGGGGCTACGAGCAGTACTTC. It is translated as CASSYSTGGYEQYF.

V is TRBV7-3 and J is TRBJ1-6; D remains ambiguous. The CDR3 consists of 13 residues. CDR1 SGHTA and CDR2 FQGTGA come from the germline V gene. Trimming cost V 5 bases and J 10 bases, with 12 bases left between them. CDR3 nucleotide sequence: TGTGCCAGCAGCCTACAATCTGCCTCACCCCTCCACTTT. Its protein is CASSLQSASPLHF.

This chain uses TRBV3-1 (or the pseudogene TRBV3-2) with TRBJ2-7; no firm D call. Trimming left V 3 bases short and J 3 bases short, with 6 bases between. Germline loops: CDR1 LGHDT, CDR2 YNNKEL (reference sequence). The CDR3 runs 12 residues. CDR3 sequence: CASSHGNYEQYF. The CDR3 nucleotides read TGTGCCAGCAGCCACGGAAACTACGAGCAGTACTTC.